Presented here are 13 T cell receptor beta chains from one specimen sequenced in a study of blood T cells in healthy people across ages. A second PCR of roughly 7 to 11 cycles used a sample-barcoded 5' primer and a J-beta primer mix. TCRdb re-called the 5' RACE reads with MiXCR, one entry per CDR3 protein. This sample has about 1.6 million distinct CDR3 sequences; roughly 32% occur once, and the top ten carry approximately 10%. The sample was blood. The receptors here all came from a young woman in good health.

The rearrangement joins TRBV5-5 to TRBJ2-4; D remains ambiguous. The closer fit of TRBJ2-7 to the DNA end suggests the J call may be wrong. CDR1 and CDR2 from the germline V gene are SGHKS and YYEKEE (reference sequence). This CDR3 region has 14 residues. The CDR3, as DNA: TGTGCCAGCAGCTGGCTGGTCCGCTCCTACGAGCAGTACTTC. This gives the protein CASSWLVRSYEQYF.

The table lists this clonotype with many counts. This rearrangement joins TRBV4-2 to TRBJ2-7; 8 bases fit TRBD2. The germline V gene encodes CDR1 LGHNA and CDR2 YNFKEQ. This CDR3 is built from 17 residues. Trimming at V came to 0 bases and at J to 0 bases, leaving 7 bases not matched to a gene. Written as DNA, the CDR3 is TGTGCCAGCAGCCAAGAAGCGGCGGGGGGCCGCTCCTACGAGCAGTACTTC. Translated: CASSQEAAGGRSYEQYF.

Worth noting for this clonotype: The junction departs from germline at one end; a sequencing error may be responsible. The CDR3 is CASSPTGVGDTRYF. The CDR3 DNA follows: TGTGCCAGCAGTCCTACCGGAGTGGGAGATACGCGGTATTTT. The chain joins TRBV25-1 to TRBJ2-3; TRBD2 might be the D (5 bases). This CDR3 contains 14 residues. The V gene's germline CDR1 is MGHDK and CDR2 SYGVNS.

As concerns this clonotype: This may be a read error, as it is one base from a much larger clone. The V and J genes are TRBV29-1 and TRBJ2-1; possible D gene TRBD1, 6 bases. Trimming cost V 1 base and J 9 bases, with 25 bases left between them. Germline V gene sequence: CDR1 SQVTM, CDR2 ANQGSEA. The CDR3 is 17 amino acids. The CDR3 sequence: CSVEVLVAGDLLSEQFF. CDR3 DNA sequence: TGCAGCGTTGAAGTCCTGGTGGCAGGGGACCTCCTAAGTGAGCAGTTCTTC.

The V gene is TRBV27, the J gene TRBJ2-1; D is perhaps TRBD1 or TRBD2 (5 bases each). The end of the DNA aligns better with TRBJ2-7, so the J call may be wrong. Germline V gene data show CDR1 as MNHEY and CDR2 as SMNVEV (reference sequence). This CDR3 spans 13 amino acids. The CDR3, as DNA: TGTGCCAGCTCTAGCCGACAGACCTACGAGCAGTACTTC. This gives the protein CASSSRQTYEQYF.

V usage is TRBV28 and J usage is TRBJ1-2; 10 bases line up with TRBD1. The CDR3 extends over 17 amino acids. The germline CDR1 and CDR2 sequences are MDHEN and SYDVKM. The V and J ends lost 3 bases and 0 bases, in that order; junction bases with no gene match: 7. CDR3 bases: TGTGCCAGCAGTTTCCTCGGGACAGGGGCCTCTAACTATGGCTACACCTTC. Translating gives CASSFLGTGASNYGYTF.

As to this clonotype: One end of the junction varies from germline; a read error may be responsible. The chain employs TRBV7-3 and TRBJ2-6; D gene unclear. CDR3 length: 16 residues. Per germline, CDR1 SGHTA and CDR2 FQGTGA. The CDR3 reads CACSTHRGSGANVLTF. The CDR3 DNA follows: TGTGCCTGCAGCACCCACAGAGGCTCTGGGGCCAACGTCCTGACTTTC.

This sequence joins TRBV7-9 and TRBJ2-7, with TRBD2 identical over 13 bases. CDR3 length: 18 residues. V lost 5 bases, J lost 0 bases, and 10 bases stayed unmatched. Germline CDR1 and CDR2: SEHNR and FQNEAQ (reference sequence). The DNA of the CDR3 is TGTGCCAGCAGCGCCCGACTAGCGGGAGGCCCAAGCTCCTACGAGCAGTACTTC. It yields the protein CASSARLAGGPSSYEQYF.

The chain joins TRBV30 to TRBJ2-7; TRBD2 agrees at 16 bases. Trimming cost V 2 bases and J 5 bases; bases outside gene matches: 9. Germline loops: CDR1 GTSNPN, CDR2 SVGIG (reference sequence). The CDR3 extends over 17 amino acids. CDR3 sequence (DNA): TGTGCCTGGAGTATTTACAAGGGACTAGCGGGAGGGGACGAGCAGTACTTC. This encodes CAWSIYKGLAGGDEQYF.

This clonotype turned up a few times. The CDR3 sequence is CASSDQGVETQYF. Written as DNA, the CDR3 is TGTGCCAGCAGCGATCAAGGGGTGGAGACCCAGTACTTC. This chain joins TRBV6-2 or TRBV6-3 and TRBJ2-5; TRBD1 is a possible D gene (5 bases). The V end lost 6 bases, the J end lost 5 bases, and 13 bases lay between the germline ends. This CDR3 spans 13 amino acids. Germline lookup yields CDR1 MNHEY and CDR2 SVGEGT.

V usage is TRBV4-1 and J usage is TRBJ1-2, with unresolved D. There are 17 residues in the CDR3. Per germline, CDR1 MGHRA and CDR2 YSYEKL. The V gene lost 0 bases and the J gene lost 0 bases, with 14 bases spanning the gap. This chain's CDR3 is CASSQESAGSTNYGYTF. The DNA for the CDR3 is TGCGCCAGCAGCCAAGAATCCGCCGGGTCTACTAACTATGGCTACACCTTC.

This clonotype was counted a few times. The chain links TRBV9 to TRBJ2-7, with D possibly being TRBD2 (5 bases). This CDR3 is built from 14 residues. The V end lost 0 bases, the J end lost 7 bases, and 14 bases lay between the germline ends. Per germline, CDR1 SGDLS and CDR2 YYNGEE. CDR3 residues: CASSVGHPGVEQYF. CDR3 nucleotides: TGTGCCAGCAGCGTAGGCCATCCCGGGGTGGAGCAGTACTTC.

The chain carries TRBV7-9 and TRBJ2-5, with a weak D call TRBD1 (5 bases). Looked up from germline, CDR1 is SEHNR and CDR2 is FQNEAQ (reference sequence). This CDR3 comprises 13 residues. V lost 5 bases, J lost 5 bases, and 12 bases lay in between. CDR3 protein: CASSAQGQETQYF. CDR3 DNA sequence: TGTGCCAGCAGCGCTCAGGGTCAGGAGACCCAGTACTTC.